The table lists the clone carrying this T cell receptor beta chain with a few counts. Its antigen is still unknown. The record originates from a study of blood T cells in healthy people across ages. Points from the study as a whole: Naive CD4+ cells and diversity were both higher in long-lived donors than in aged donors. The unknown donor CMV status may have confounded expanded clonotype changes.

Trimming stripped 6 bases from V and 9 bases from J, with 24 bases between. This CDR3 has 15 amino acids. CDR1 is DFQATT, CDR2 SNEGSKA, per germline (reference sequence). Combining a sample-barcoded 5' primer with a J-beta primer mix, a second PCR ran for roughly 6 to 11 cycles. Each CDR3 protein is one row after TCRdb ran MiXCR on the 5' RACE reads. The sample carries 750,000 to 1,000,000 distinct CDR3 sequences, about 28% recorded once. The same sample was also used in a study of T cells of mothers and their children. Turning to that study: In cDNA synthesis, all of the extracted RNA was used at approximately 1.6 ug per 15 ul.

This sequence was found in a woman in her 40s in good health. The sample consisted of blood. The chain uses TRBV20-1 and TRBJ2-1; tentative D call: TRBD1 (6 bases). The CDR3 region is CSAKTGTRLRSEQFF. The CDR3 DNA reads TGCAGTGCGAAGACCGGGACAAGGCTTAGGAGTGAGCAGTTCTTC.